Sequencing of this TCR beta chain was carried out in a study of response to subunit inactivated influenza vaccine. This clonotype was counted only a few times. Via MiXCR, TCRdb re-called the RT-PCR reads, giving one row per CDR3 protein. The profile covers approximately 530,000 distinct CDR3 sequences, with about 7.6% appearing a single time and 10% to 15% taken by the ten largest. V gave up 1 base and J gave up 2 bases; unmatched junction bases: 4. Germline lookup yields CDR1 SGHNT and CDR2 YYREEE (reference sequence). The CDR3 is 15 amino acids. V usage is TRBV5-4 and J usage is TRBJ2-7, with TRBD1 matching 9 bases. This sequence originates from a man aged 45-69 years who received an inactivated influenza vaccine. The sample here was PBMCs from blood, taken around 25 months after vaccination. CDR3 amino acids: CASSLPGQGPYEQYF. Written as DNA, the CDR3 is TGTGCCAGCAGCTTGCCGGGACAGGGACCCTACGAGCAGTACTTC.